The 21 T cell receptor beta chains below all came from one sample that was sequenced in a study of response to subunit inactivated influenza vaccine. TCRdb reanalysed the RT-PCR reads using MiXCR and keeps one entry per CDR3 protein. Of some 850,000 distinct CDR3 sequences listed, less than 20% were seen once; the top ten hold roughly 11%. The source material was PBMCs from blood, sampled 5 days after vaccination. These receptors all come from a man aged 50 to 59 who received an inactivated influenza vaccine.

The chain links TRBV10-3 to TRBJ2-3; 10 bases line up with TRBD2. CDR1 and CDR2 from the germline V gene are ENHRY and SYGVKD. The CDR3 is 17 amino acids. Germline trimming cut 3 bases from V and 4 bases from J; bases unmatched to any gene: 10. CDR3 bases: TGTGCCATCAGTGAAGGCCGCAGCGGGAGGGTACCAGATACGCAGTATTTT. Protein: CAISEGRSGRVPDTQYF.

This clonotype was seen a handful of times. This sequence joins TRBV20-1 and TRBJ2-3, with D perhaps TRBD1 (6 bases). CDR3 length: 11 amino acids. The germline CDR1 and CDR2 sequences are DFQATT and SNEGSKA (reference sequence). V shed 5 bases and J shed 11 bases, with 14 bases lying between them. The CDR3 DNA sequence: TGCAGTGCTTCCCAGGGGTATGGGCAGTATTTT. This translates into CSASQGYGQYF.

The gene calls are TRBV6-2 or TRBV6-3 and TRBJ1-2; a possible D gene is TRBD1 (5 bases). Germline lookup yields CDR1 MNHEY and CDR2 SVGEGT. Trimming took 0 bases from V and 6 from J, leaving 17 bases between them. The CDR3 has 16 amino acids. The CDR3 protein is CASSYSRAARDHGYTF. The CDR3 DNA follows: TGTGCCAGCAGTTACTCCAGGGCGGCCAGAGACCATGGCTACACCTTC.

This clonotype was counted only a few times. The V and J genes are TRBV7-9 and TRBJ1-1; D is perhaps TRBD1 (6 bases). Germline V gene data show CDR1 as SEHNR and CDR2 as FQNEAQ (reference sequence). With 9 bases removed from V and 5 bases from J, the gap between germline ends came to 16 bases. The length of the CDR3 is 13 residues. The chain's CDR3 is CASWGGGETEAFF. CDR3 bases: TGTGCCAGTTGGGGGGGGGGCGAGACTGAAGCTTTCTTT.

CDR3 region: CAISNREATDTQYF. CDR3 nucleotide sequence: TGTGCCATCAGCAACAGGGAGGCCACAGATACGCAGTATTTT. V usage is TRBV10-3 and J usage is TRBJ2-3; the D gene could be TRBD1 or TRBD2 (6 bases each). The CDR3 has 14 residues. Germline CDR1 reads ENHRY; CDR2 reads SYGVKD. V dropped 6 bases and J dropped 2 bases, with 12 bases sitting between them.

The gene calls are TRBV20-1 and TRBJ1-2, with 9 bases aligning to TRBD1. Trimming took 6 bases from V and 4 from J; bases not matched to a gene: 9. The germline CDR1 and CDR2 sequences are DFQATT and SNEGSKA (reference sequence). The CDR3 is 14 residues long. The CDR3 loop reads CSALDRGQVYGYTF. The CDR3 region has the DNA TGCAGTGCACTGGACAGGGGCCAGGTCTATGGCTACACCTTC.

The gene calls are TRBV4-2 and TRBJ1-4; unclear D gene. The CDR3 has 12 amino acids. With 1 base removed from V and 6 bases from J, the gap between germline ends came to 3 bases. Germline CDR1 is LGHNA and CDR2 is YNFKEQ. The CDR3 DNA follows: TGTGCCAGCAGCCAAGTAGATGAAAAACTGTTTTTT. This gives the protein CASSQVDEKLFF.

The chain uses TRBV7-2 and TRBJ2-1, with TRBD2 identical over 9 bases. V was pared by 4 bases and J by 2 bases, with 9 bases of the junction left unmatched. The CDR3 is 17 amino acids. Per the germline V gene, CDR1 is SGHTA and CDR2 is FQGNSA. CDR3 loop: CASSYQAGGRAYNEQFF. CDR3 coding DNA: TGTGCCAGCAGCTACCAAGCAGGCGGGAGGGCCTACAATGAGCAGTTCTTC. The whole variable domain, filled in from reference TRBV7-2 and TRBJ2-1, reads GAGVSQSPSNKVTEKGKDVELRCDPISGHTALYWYRQSLGQGLEFLIYFQGNSAPDKSGLPSDRFSAERTGGSVSTLTIQRTQQEDSAVYLCASSYQAGGRAYNEQFFGPGTRLTVL.

The chain combines TRBV20-1 with TRBJ2-1, with 10 bases fitting TRBD2. The J segment lost 9 bases and the V segment lost 2 bases, leaving 4 bases of the junction unmatched. CDR1 is DFQATT, CDR2 SNEGSKA, per germline (reference sequence). The CDR3 has 13 amino acids. This chain's CDR3 is CSARRLAGVEQFF. The CDR3 DNA reads as TGCAGTGCTAGAAGGCTAGCGGGAGTTGAGCAGTTCTTC.

This clonotype has just a few counts. The genes are TRBV19 and TRBJ2-1; D is ambiguous. In germline, CDR1 is LNHDA, CDR2 SQIVND (reference sequence). This CDR3 comprises 14 residues. Trimming left V 5 bases short and J 4 bases short, with 12 bases between. This CDR3 reads CASSPRLEYNEQFF. DNA of the CDR3: TGTGCCAGTAGTCCACGCCTAGAATACAATGAGCAGTTCTTC.

This chain joins TRBV12-3 or TRBV12-4 and TRBJ2-2; 9 bases are a match to TRBD1. V was clipped by 3 bases and J by 1 base; unmatched bases: 3. The CDR3 is 16 amino acids. The CDR3 is CASSFRTGVNTGELFF. The CDR3 nucleotides are TGTGCCAGCAGTTTCCGGACAGGGGTGAACACCGGGGAGCTGTTTTTT.

The chain joins TRBV7-8 to TRBJ2-2; D unresolved. Per the germline V gene, CDR1 is SGHVS and CDR2 is FQNEAQ. The CDR3 loop spans 15 amino acids. V gave up 1 base and J gave up 3 bases, with 9 bases separating them. CDR3 in DNA: TGTGCCAGCAGCTTAGTATCGGTTTACACCGGGGAGCTGTTTTTT. This sequence encodes CASSLVSVYTGELFF.

The chain carries TRBV27 and TRBJ2-1; TRBD2 aligns across 11 bases. CDR1 is MNHEY, CDR2 SMNVEV, per germline (reference sequence). This CDR3 region has 16 residues. The J segment lost 3 bases and the V segment lost 2 bases, leaving 3 bases of the junction unmatched. This CDR3 reads CASSLPLAGGYNEQFF. DNA of the CDR3: TGTGCCAGCAGTTTACCCCTAGCGGGAGGCTACAATGAGCAGTTCTTC.

V is TRBV7-9 and J is TRBJ1-4, with unresolved D. The CDR3 consists of 14 residues. V dropped 1 base and J dropped 6 bases, with 9 bases sitting between them. Germline CDR1 SEHNR, CDR2 FQNEAQ (reference sequence). CDR3 nucleotide sequence: TGTGCCAGCAGCTTAGGGACCGCGGATGAAAAACTGTTTTTT. Amino acid sequence: CASSLGTADEKLFF.

The V and J genes are TRBV6-2 or TRBV6-3 and TRBJ2-7, with D perhaps being TRBD1 or TRBD2 (6 bases each). The V end lost 8 bases, the J end lost 0 bases, and 23 bases lay between the germline ends. CDR3 length: 17 residues. Germline CDR1 reads MNHEY; CDR2 reads SVGEGT. The CDR3 reads CASRTRGPSRPSYEQYF. Here the CDR3 DNA reads TGTGCCAGCCGTACCCGGGGGCCCTCTAGGCCCTCCTACGAGCAGTACTTC.

This clonotype was seen only a few times. The chain recombines TRBV7-9 with TRBJ1-1; D is uncertain. The CDR3 is 12 residues long. V was pared by 7 bases and J by 2 bases, with 8 bases between. Germline CDR1 SEHNR, CDR2 FQNEAQ (reference sequence). In nucleotides, the CDR3 is TGTGCCAGCACCGCGCCTAACACTGAAGCTTTCTTT. Its translation is CASTAPNTEAFF. Combining the CDR3 with reference TRBV7-9 and TRBJ1-1 gives the whole variable domain DTGVSQNPRHKITKRGQNVTFRCDPISEHNRLYWYRQTLGQGPEFLTYFQNEAQLEKSRLLSDRFSAERPKGSFSTLEIQRTEQGDSAMYLCASTAPNTEAFFGQGTRLTVV.

This chain connects TRBV25-1 to TRBJ1-2, with 7 nucleotides matching TRBD1. CDR1 and CDR2 (germline): MGHDK, SYGVNS. Unmatched junction bases numbered 7, after V lost 2 bases and J lost 7 bases. The CDR3 runs 14 residues. The CDR3 coding sequence is TGTGCCAGCAGTGAAACAGGGGAAGGGTTTGGCTACACCTTC. This sequence encodes CASSETGEGFGYTF.

V gene TRBV7-9 combines with J gene TRBJ1-4; tentative D call: TRBD1 (6 bases). CDR3 length equals 16 residues. Germline CDR1 and CDR2: SEHNR and FQNEAQ (reference sequence). The V and J ends lost 5 bases and 8 bases respectively, with 21 bases between them. The DNA of the CDR3 is TGTGCCAGCAGCCCCCCCTCTGGGAGGGGGGGGGAAAAACTGTTTTTT. This gives the protein CASSPPSGRGGEKLFF.

The chain uses TRBV12-3 or TRBV12-4 and TRBJ2-1; perhaps D is TRBD1 or TRBD2 (5 bases each). Trimming stripped 3 bases from V and 9 bases from J, with 15 bases between. The CDR3 sequence is 14 residues long. Here the CDR3 reads CASSFYGGNVEQFF. DNA for the CDR3: TGTGCCAGCAGTTTTTATGGGGGAAACGTTGAGCAGTTCTTC.

This clonotype occurred a few times. The CDR3 loop reads CASSYSDMWTGVNEQFF. CDR3 in DNA: TGTGCCAGCAGTTACTCCGATATGTGGACAGGGGTCAATGAGCAGTTCTTC. This chain uses TRBV6-2 or TRBV6-3 with TRBJ2-1, with 9 nucleotides matching TRBD1. Germline assignment: CDR1 MNHEY and CDR2 SVGEGT. V lost 0 bases to trimming and J lost 6 bases; unmatched junction nucleotides: 9. The CDR3 length is 17 residues.

A few counts support this clonotype. The rearrangement uses TRBV19 and TRBJ2-7; a weak D match, TRBD2 (6 bases). CDR3 length equals 16 residues. V gave up 7 bases and J gave up 0 bases, with 19 bases separating them. Germline CDR1 reads LNHDA; CDR2 reads SQIVND (reference sequence). The CDR3 sequence is CASMDRAGPSSYEQYF. The CDR3 coding sequence is TGTGCCAGTATGGACCGGGCGGGGCCGAGCTCCTACGAGCAGTACTTC.